Detailed here is one T cell receptor beta chain. No antigen is known for it. It has no much larger one-base neighbor in the sample; base qualities were not kept. From a lookup of the germline V gene (reference sequence), CDR1 and CDR2 are LNHDA and SQIVND. V loses 5 bases of germline sequence and J loses 0 bases, and the interval between the two ends is 13 bases. The CDR3 runs 15 residues from the cysteine to the phenylalanine. Of all the DNA, just the CDR3 is kept, 45 bases in frame from base 1. This entry comes from a study of blood T cell repertoires in COVID-19 (dated by TCRdb to the early 2020s). Regarding the study in general: Samples from collaborators originated in the United States, Italy and Spain and spanned both the acute and convalescent phases of COVID-19. The repertoires were released in a freely available public database intended as a resource for research on the immune response to SARS-CoV-2. Where available, HLA class I and class II types were taken from metadata supplied by the sample provider and were not determined by assay-based typing. The prospective study material was composed of cDNA or gDNA derived from T cells, B-cell-depleted T cells, or PBMCs. The dataset comprised deeply sampled blood TCRbeta repertoires from subjects exposed to, actively infected with, or recovered from COVID-19. The samples were drawn from the first 160 participants of the ongoing ImmuneRACE study and from more than 1,000 subjects provided by 6 global collaborators. Sample metadata almost always included a de-identified subject ID, COVID-19 status, age in years and sex.

The collaborating institutions used their own protocols to collect whole blood in K2EDTA tubes. Collaborator samples were shipped for TCRbeta analysis as frozen whole blood, isolated PBMCs, or DNA extracted from either sample type. Overall study outcomes, separate from this receptor: The quantity of clinical and demographic metadata differed by source and by participant and was supplied without curation.

TCRbeta CDR3 regions were amplified from genomic DNA by means of the immunoSEQ Assay, a bias-controlled multiplex PCR. The authors' analysis ran thus. Nucleated cell counts per sample were estimated from amplification of reference gene primers within the assay. Sequence reads were collapsed and filtered to measure the absolute abundance of every unique TCRbeta CDR3 rearrangement. For each sample, productive Simpson clonality was calculated by taking the square root of Simpson's diversity index across productive rearrangements. Imported from immuneACCESS, the table was reduced by TCRdb to in-frame sequences with V and J called. These copies leave out some clones; in studies compared against another copy, an unresolved V gene accounts for under half, and the cause of the remainder is not known. The V and J calls and the clone size are those of that table, but D and trimming were determined from the DNA. For this sample there are more than 35,000 clones; 70% to 90% appear just once. The ten largest clones add up to nearly 5% of the sample.

The origin of this receptor is a human donor in a cohort sampled during active COVID-19. This receptor chain uses TRBV19 and TRBJ1-1, with the D gene not clear enough to name. Sequencing input: peripheral blood. Read as DNA, the sequence is TGTGCCAGTAGTCCCCTAAGACGGGTGAACACTGAAGCTTTCTTT. Its translation is CASSPLRRVNTEAFF.